The sequence of this TCR beta chain was determined in a study of EBV T-cell therapy then PD-1 blockade in nasopharyngeal carcinoma. Repertoires were generated with immunoSEQ multiplex PCR, while TCRdb's copy carries only in-frame clones and drops some. The sample lists fewer than 25,000 clones, about 81% seen once, with 30% to 35% in the top ten. Of note for this clone: Its antigen is unknown.

As to time point: 266 days after commencement of treatment, after nivolumab therapy. The treatment is: AdE1-LMPpoly-expanded autologous EBV-specific T-cell therapy followed by anti-PD-1 nivolumab. The source of this sequence is a man aged 40-55 years with nasopharyngeal carcinoma. Source: CD8+ T cells from blood, taken at approximately day 260 from a patient whose treatment included autologous EBV-specific T cells and nivolumab.

CDR3: CASSPWTGEKLFF. DNA for the CDR3: TGTGCCAGCAGCCCCTGGACCGGAGAAAAACTGTTTTTT. The rearrangement links TRBV7-9 to TRBJ1-4; D not certain. The CDR3 has 13 amino acids. Trimming shortened V by 5 bases and J by 8 bases, and 12 bases separated the two germline ends. From germline, CDR1 is SEHNR and CDR2 FQNEAQ (reference sequence).